Each of the 24 T cell receptor beta chains below was sequenced from the same sample in a study of metastatic and nonmetastatic thyroid tumors. Via MiXCR, TCRdb re-called the PCR reads. The sample lists about 90,000 clones, 8% to 9.5% occurring once. Thyroid surgery was performed in patients who had received no treatment beforehand. The sequencing sample was made of blood. The receptors here all came from a female donor with papillary thyroid cancer or a benign thyroid nodule (not recorded which). Some clones in this sample may be carry-over from other donors' samples.

This clone was counted at least ten times. This sequence joins TRBV20-1 and TRBJ1-5; a possible D gene is TRBD1 (5 bases). This CDR3 spans 15 amino acids. Trimming removed 2 bases from V and 1 base from J, with 12 bases in between. The germline gives CDR1 DFQATT, CDR2 SNEGSKA (reference sequence). CDR3 residues: CSARPGGASNQPQHF. The CDR3 region has the DNA TGCAGTGCTAGACCCGGCGGGGCAAGCAATCAGCCCCAGCATTTT.

This clone has at least ten counts. This chain uses TRBV27 with TRBJ1-5; D is undetermined. V was cut by 5 bases and J by 4 bases, with 15 bases left in between. The CDR3 runs 15 residues. Germline values: CDR1 MNHEY, CDR2 SMNVEV (reference sequence). CDR3 nucleotides: TGTGCCAGCAGTCTCTCCTCTCAGAGTAATCAGCCCCAGCATTTT. It encodes CASSLSSQSNQPQHF.

At least ten counts were recorded for this clone. The chain recombines TRBV6-5 with TRBJ2-2; D is unresolved. Trimming cost V 3 bases and J 5 bases, with 10 bases left between them. Per germline, CDR1 MNHEY and CDR2 SVGAGI. The CDR3 extends over 14 amino acids. This CDR3 is CASSYQEGTGELFF. DNA of the CDR3: TGTGCCAGCAGTTATCAGGAAGGGACCGGGGAGCTGTTTTTT.

This clone was observed a few times. The chain recombines TRBV2 with TRBJ2-7; weak D call: TRBD2 (5 bases). The CDR3 spans 13 residues. Germline CDR1 SNHLY, CDR2 FYNNEI. Deletions cut 6 bases from V and 12 bases from J, with 21 bases between. CDR3 in amino acids: CASRPKEAGSGYF. CDR3 bases: TGTGCCAGCAGACCCAAAGAGGCTGGGAGTGGGTACTTC.

This clone was observed many times. This CDR3 is CASSLRVSGVAYEQYF. The CDR3 DNA reads TGTGCCAGCAGCTTAAGGGTATCGGGGGTCGCCTACGAGCAGTACTTC. The rearrangement joins TRBV11-2 to TRBJ2-7, with D perhaps matching TRBD2 (6 bases). Trimming cost V 2 bases and J 2 bases, with 16 bases left between them. Germline-derived CDR1 and CDR2 are SGHAT and FQNNGV. CDR3 size: 16 residues.

This clone was detected only a few times. CDR3 coding DNA: TGTGCCAGCAGCCAAGATCTTGTACTAGCGGGGGGATACGAGCAGTACTTC. This codes for CASSQDLVLAGGYEQYF. This rearrangement joins TRBV3-1 to TRBJ2-7; TRBD2 aligns across 12 bases. Germline CDR1 is LGHDT and CDR2 is YNNKEL (reference sequence). J was trimmed by 4 bases and V by 0 bases; bases with no gene match: 7. The CDR3 has 17 residues.

This clone was seen ten or more times. This chain joins TRBV6-1 and TRBJ2-1; D possibly uses TRBD1 or TRBD2 (6 bases each). Trimming cost V 6 bases and J 4 bases, with 19 bases left between them. Per germline, CDR1 MNHNS and CDR2 SASEGT. CDR3 length equals 16 residues. In DNA, the CDR3 is TGTGCCAGCAGCCCTTGGACGGGGGCTGGATACAATGAGCAGTTCTTC. Amino acids: CASSPWTGAGYNEQFF.

This clone has at least ten counts. A single base separates this from a much larger clone, so it may be a read error. This CDR3 reads CASSLALAERSGGNTIYF. CDR3 DNA: TGTGCCAGCAGCTTAGCCCTGGCAGAACGATCTGGAGGAAACACCATATATTTT. The chain carries TRBV7-2 and TRBJ1-3; D unresolved. V lost 0 bases and J 4 bases, leaving 19 bases between the germline ends. This CDR3 is 18 amino acids long. Germline V gives CDR1 SGHTA, CDR2 FQGNSA.

As to this clone: This may be a read error: a much more frequent sequence differs by one nucleotide. The conserved phenylalanine or tryptophan normally closing the CDR3 is absent here, so this likely arose from a read error. This chain links TRBV11-1 with TRBJ2-3, with 11 nucleotides matching TRBD2. CDR1 and CDR2 from the germline V gene are SGHAT and FQDESV (reference sequence). This CDR3 is built from 16 residues. V was clipped by 6 bases and J by 3 bases; unmatched bases: 8. The CDR3 reads CASRAVAGGPTDTQYL. The CDR3 bases are TGTGCCAGCAGGGCCGTAGCGGGGGGGCCGACAGATACGCAGTATCTT.

This clone has more than one count but fewer than ten. This may come from a read error, since a much larger clone is one base off. The chain is built from TRBV10-2 and TRBJ1-5, with D unclear. In germline, CDR1 is WSHSY, CDR2 SAAADI. This CDR3 has 17 residues. The DNA for the CDR3 is TGCGCCAGCATTGAGTCCTTTAAGGACTATAGCAATCAGCCCCAGCATTTT. Amino acids: CASIESFKDYSNQPQHF.

This clone qualifies as medium-sized. The chain uses TRBV6-1 and TRBJ1-2; no firm D call. V gave up 2 bases and J gave up 5 bases, with 9 bases separating them. The CDR3 sequence is 13 residues long. Germline lookup yields CDR1 MNHNS and CDR2 SASEGT. Here the CDR3 reads CASSEPPTYGYTF. The CDR3 DNA follows: TGTGCCAGCAGTGAACCCCCGACGTATGGCTACACCTTC.

This clone has at least ten counts. V and J are TRBV12-3 or TRBV12-4 and TRBJ1-2; a weak D match, TRBD1 (5 bases). Trimming pared 5 bases from V and 8 bases from J, leaving 12 bases between. The length of the CDR3 is 12 residues. The CDR3 DNA reads as TGTGCCAGCAGTGGGCCAGGGCGGGGCTACACCTTC. It codes for CASSGPGRGYTF.

The CDR3 reads CASSQERGQYNEQFF. The CDR3 DNA sequence: TGTGCCAGCAGCCAAGAACGGGGGCAATACAATGAGCAGTTCTTC. The V call is TRBV3-1, the J call TRBJ2-1, with D perhaps TRBD1 or TRBD2 (6 bases each). Germline V lookup: CDR1 LGHDT, CDR2 YNNKEL (reference sequence). The V and J ends lost 0 bases and 4 bases respectively, with 10 bases between them. The CDR3 totals 15 residues.

The genes are TRBV3-1 and TRBJ2-1; possibly TRBD1 for D (6 bases). Per germline, CDR1 LGHDT and CDR2 YNNKEL (reference sequence). There are 15 residues in the CDR3. V gave up 1 base and J gave up 4 bases, with 11 bases separating them. This CDR3 reads CASSQVQGPYNEQFF. DNA for the CDR3: TGTGCCAGCAGCCAAGTGCAGGGGCCTTACAATGAGCAGTTCTTC.

This clone was seen ten or more times. The V and J genes are TRBV6-1 and TRBJ2-1; maybe TRBD1 (5 bases). V lost 7 bases to trimming and J lost 3 bases, with 10 bases between them. The CDR3 has 13 residues. Germline CDR1 is MNHNS and CDR2 is SASEGT. Here the CDR3 DNA reads TGTGCCAGCAAGACAGAAATCTACAATGAGCAGTTCTTC. It specifies CASKTEIYNEQFF.

This clone was detected ten times or more. CDR3 sequence: CSVDTGFTEAFF. The CDR3 DNA is TGCAGCGTTGATACAGGGTTCACTGAAGCTTTCTTT. The chain is built from TRBV29-1 and TRBJ1-1, with a tentative D call TRBD1 (6 bases). V shed 3 bases and J shed 4 bases, with 9 bases lying between them. The CDR3 totals 12 residues. Germline CDR1 reads SQVTM; CDR2 reads ANQGSEA.

This clone was seen many times. This may come from a read error, since a much larger clone is one base off. This sample also contains other DNA sequences that code for the same CDR3. V usage is TRBV12-3 or TRBV12-4 and J usage is TRBJ2-1, with D hard to call. V lost 2 bases, J lost 6 bases, and 11 bases lay in between. The CDR3 contains 14 residues. Here the CDR3 reads CASSLQLARNEQFF. For the CDR3, the DNA is TGTGCCAGCAGTTTACAGCTCGCGCGCAATGAGCAGTTCTTC.

In its sample, this clone was seen many times. The chain recombines TRBV7-9 with TRBJ1-2, with D unclear. The CDR3 totals 12 residues. The V gene's germline CDR1 is SEHNR and CDR2 FQNEAQ (reference sequence). V was clipped by 5 bases and J by 8 bases, with 12 bases between them. CDR3 DNA sequence: TGTGCCAGCAGCCCGGACTCTCCCGGCTACACCTTC. It specifies CASSPDSPGYTF.

This clone was found many times. The chain has TRBV20-1 and TRBJ2-7, with D perhaps given as TRBD1 or TRBD2 (7 bases each). V was cut by 1 base and J by 3 bases, with 13 bases left in between. The CDR3 runs 14 residues. The germline V gene has CDR1 DFQATT and CDR2 SNEGSKA (reference sequence). The CDR3 protein is CSARVPGGVYEQYF. CDR3 nucleotide sequence: TGCAGTGCTAGAGTACCAGGGGGGGTCTACGAGCAGTACTTC.

The V gene is TRBV27, the J gene TRBJ1-5, with D perhaps matching TRBD1 (5 bases). The CDR3 spans 16 residues. The V end lost 2 bases, the J end lost 5 bases, and 16 bases lay between the germline ends. Per germline, CDR1 MNHEY and CDR2 SMNVEV (reference sequence). The CDR3 DNA follows: TGTGCCAGCAGTTTAGGGGCAGCCACCCTCCATCAGCCCCAGCATTTT. This codes for CASSLGAATLHQPQHF.

This clone was seen many times. The V and J genes are TRBV3-1 and TRBJ1-2; D may be TRBD1 (6 bases). Per the germline V gene, CDR1 is LGHDT and CDR2 is YNNKEL (reference sequence). The ends were cut back, 4 bases at V and 2 bases at J, with 17 bases in the middle. This CDR3 spans 16 amino acids. CDR3 in amino acids: CASSLAGGLGNYGYTF. CDR3 coding DNA: TGTGCCAGCAGCCTCGCTGGGGGCCTGGGGAACTATGGCTACACCTTC. Supplemented by reference TRBV3-1 and TRBJ1-2, the full variable domain reads DTAVSQTPKYLVTQMGNDKSIKCEQNLGHDTMYWYKQDSKKFLKIMFSYNNKELIINETVPNRFSPKSPDKAHLNLHINSLELGDSAVYFCASSLAGGLGNYGYTFGSGTRLTVV.

This clone is categorized as medium-sized. The rearrangement links TRBV6-1 to TRBJ2-3; 10 nucleotides line up with TRBD1. CDR1 and CDR2 from the germline V gene are MNHNS and SASEGT. The CDR3 covers 17 residues. V lost 2 bases and J lost 4; bases outside the gene matches: 9. CDR3 DNA: TGTGCCAGCAGTGAATCCTCCGGGACAGGGGCGTCAGATACGCAGTATTTT. Encoded protein: CASSESSGTGASDTQYF.

This clone was recorded at least ten times. The J gene is TRBJ1-4, the V gene TRBV29-1, with 7 bases that match TRBD1. V was pared by 4 bases and J by 5 bases, with 4 bases of the junction left unmatched. This CDR3 is built from 13 residues. The germline CDR1 and CDR2 sequences are SQVTM and ANQGSEA. The CDR3 loop reads CSVGNRGNEKLFF. CDR3 bases: TGCAGCGTTGGAAACAGGGGAAATGAAAAACTGTTTTTT.

This clone was observed many times. CDR3 protein: CASSLGQWNPYEQYF. CDR3 in DNA: TGTGCCAGCAGTTTGGGACAGTGGAACCCCTACGAGCAGTACTTC. This rearrangement joins TRBV12-3 or TRBV12-4 to TRBJ2-7, with 7 bases fitting TRBD1. The CDR3 runs to 15 residues. With 3 bases clipped from V and 2 bases from J, the junction kept 7 bases outside the gene matches.